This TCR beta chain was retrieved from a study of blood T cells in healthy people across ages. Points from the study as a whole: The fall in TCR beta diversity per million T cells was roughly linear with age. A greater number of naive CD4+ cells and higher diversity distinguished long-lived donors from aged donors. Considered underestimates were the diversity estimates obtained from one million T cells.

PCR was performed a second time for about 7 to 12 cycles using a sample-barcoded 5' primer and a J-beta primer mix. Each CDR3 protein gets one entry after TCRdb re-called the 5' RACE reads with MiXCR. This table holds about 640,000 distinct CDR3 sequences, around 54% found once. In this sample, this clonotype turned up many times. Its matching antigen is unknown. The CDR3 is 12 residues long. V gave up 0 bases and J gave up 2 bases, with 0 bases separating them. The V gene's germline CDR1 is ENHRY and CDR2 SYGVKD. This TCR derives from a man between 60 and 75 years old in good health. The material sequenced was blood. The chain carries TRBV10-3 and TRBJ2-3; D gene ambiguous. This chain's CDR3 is CAISESTDTQYF. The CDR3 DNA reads TGTGCCATCAGTGAGTCCACAGATACGCAGTATTTT.